A selection of T cell receptor beta chains follows, all from one sample in a study of CD8 T cells in ankylosing spondylitis. MiXCR, applied by TCRdb to the 5' RACE reads, yields one record per CDR3 protein. There are approximately 550,000 distinct CDR3 sequences in the sample; approximately 11% occur only once, and 6.8% lies in the top ten. What was sequenced was blood, either unsorted or a sorted T cell fraction (not recorded which). All receptors come from a male donor with ankylosing spondylitis. CDR3s leave out the opening cysteine and the closing phenylalanine or tryptophan.

V gene: TRBV4-2
CDR3 protein: ASSQSRTSSYEQY

V gene: TRBV29-1
CDR3 protein: SVGKTGNNEKLF

V gene: TRBV5-5
CDR3 protein: ASSPDGLLGSPLH

V gene: TRBV6-2/TRBV6-3
CDR3 protein: ASRKGSGLAGEGNEQF

V gene: TRBV20-1
CDR3 protein: SGGGIGETQY

V gene: TRBV7-6
CDR3 protein: ASSEGEDNQPQH

V gene: TRBV20-1
CDR3 protein: SAPQRKLYNEQF

V gene: TRBV7-9
CDR3 protein: ASSLGTGFNQPQH

V gene: TRBV11-2
CDR3 protein: ASSSLLANEQY

V gene: TRBV11-2
CDR3 protein: ASSLRVGEQF

V gene: TRBV27
CDR3 protein: ASRRGGPNNEQF

V gene: TRBV29-1
CDR3 protein: SVEGGGLWTGELF

V gene: TRBV7-9
CDR3 protein: ASSSLPTSGSTDTQY

V gene: TRBV6-5
CDR3 protein: ASSYLSTATEAF

V gene: TRBV30
CDR3 protein: AWSVGGPYEQF

V gene: TRBV27
CDR3 protein: ASSTSRDNYGYT

V gene: TRBV7-2
CDR3 protein: ASSLTRGSSTNEKLF

V gene: TRBV18
CDR3 protein: ASSPPGSGSSTSHNEQF

V gene: TRBV5-1
CDR3 protein: ASSSAPGTGYT

V gene: TRBV7-2
CDR3 protein: ASSPPTDTGELF

V gene: TRBV12-3/TRBV12-4
CDR3 protein: ASSSQGLAGGLDTQY

V gene: TRBV7-6
CDR3 protein: ASSTGTSGRYEQF

V gene: TRBV7-9
CDR3 protein: ASSPTSGRVF

V gene: TRBV20-1
CDR3 protein: SASSPSGKNEQY

V gene: TRBV2
CDR3 protein: ASKWGEGTGANVLT

V gene: TRBV6-1
CDR3 protein: ASSLNREVGYT

V gene: TRBV5-1
CDR3 protein: ASSSVEGEGEETQY

V gene: TRBV20-1
CDR3 protein: SAPASTNEKLF

V gene: TRBV5-1
CDR3 protein: ASSLDLRGLQGANVLT

V gene: TRBV9
CDR3 protein: ASSVRPNYGYT

V gene: TRBV2
CDR3 protein: ASSDPGTVSNQPQH

V gene: TRBV5-1
CDR3 protein: ASSFRTGGQETQY

V gene: TRBV5-6
CDR3 protein: ASSDNWGIGRREETQY

V gene: TRBV10-2
CDR3 protein: ASIEKAGAFYGYT

V gene: TRBV24-1
CDR3 protein: ATSDTRTSYNEQF

V gene: TRBV5-1
CDR3 protein: ASSLNTYGTEAF

V gene: TRBV7-2
CDR3 protein: ASSPGGTRSSNEQF

V gene: TRBV20-1
CDR3 protein: SARDIEREGGKNIQY

V gene: TRBV7-2
CDR3 protein: ASSLEHSNQPQH

V gene: TRBV5-5
CDR3 protein: ASSLDGGSGNTIY